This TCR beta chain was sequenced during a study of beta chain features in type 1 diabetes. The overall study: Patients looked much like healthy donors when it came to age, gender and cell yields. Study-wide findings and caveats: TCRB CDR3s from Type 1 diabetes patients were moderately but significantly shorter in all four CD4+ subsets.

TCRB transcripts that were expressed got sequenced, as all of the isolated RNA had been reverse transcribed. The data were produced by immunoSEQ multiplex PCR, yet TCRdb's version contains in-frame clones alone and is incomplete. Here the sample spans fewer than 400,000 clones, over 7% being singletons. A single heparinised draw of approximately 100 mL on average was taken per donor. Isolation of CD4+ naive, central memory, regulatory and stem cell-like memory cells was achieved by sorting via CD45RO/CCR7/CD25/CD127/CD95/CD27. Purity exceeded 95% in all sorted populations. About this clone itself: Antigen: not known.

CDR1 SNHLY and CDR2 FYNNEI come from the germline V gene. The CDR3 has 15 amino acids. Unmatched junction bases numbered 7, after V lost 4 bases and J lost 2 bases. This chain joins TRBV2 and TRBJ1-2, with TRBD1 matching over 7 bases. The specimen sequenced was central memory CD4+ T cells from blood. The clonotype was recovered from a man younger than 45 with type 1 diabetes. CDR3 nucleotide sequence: TGTGCCAGCAGTGGAGGACAGGCTAAGAACTATGGCTACACCTTC. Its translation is CASSGGQAKNYGYTF. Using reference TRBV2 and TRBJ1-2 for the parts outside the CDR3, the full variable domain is EPEVTQTPSHQVTQMGQEVILRCVPISNHLYFYWYRQILGQKVEFLVSFYNNEISEKSEIFDDQFSVERPDGSNFTLKIRSTKLEDSAMYFCASSGGQAKNYGYTFGSGTRLTVV.